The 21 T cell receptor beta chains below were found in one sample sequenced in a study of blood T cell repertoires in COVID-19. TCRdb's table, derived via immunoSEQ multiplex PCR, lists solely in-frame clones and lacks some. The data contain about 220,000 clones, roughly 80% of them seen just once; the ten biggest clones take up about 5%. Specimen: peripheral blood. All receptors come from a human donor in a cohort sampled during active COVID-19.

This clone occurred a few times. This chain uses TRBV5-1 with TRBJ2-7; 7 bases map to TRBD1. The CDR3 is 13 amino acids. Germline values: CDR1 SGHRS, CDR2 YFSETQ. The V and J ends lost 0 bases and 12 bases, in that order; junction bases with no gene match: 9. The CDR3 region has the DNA TGCGCCAGCAGCTTGGGGGGACAGACAACACTGTACTTC. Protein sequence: CASSLGGQTTLYF.

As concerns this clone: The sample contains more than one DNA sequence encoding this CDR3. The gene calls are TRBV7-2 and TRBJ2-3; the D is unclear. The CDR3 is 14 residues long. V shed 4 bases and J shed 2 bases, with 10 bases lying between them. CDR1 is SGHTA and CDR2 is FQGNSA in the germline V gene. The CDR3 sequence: CASSSRGVTDTQYF. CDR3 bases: TGTGCCAGCAGCTCCAGAGGCGTCACAGATACGCAGTATTTT.

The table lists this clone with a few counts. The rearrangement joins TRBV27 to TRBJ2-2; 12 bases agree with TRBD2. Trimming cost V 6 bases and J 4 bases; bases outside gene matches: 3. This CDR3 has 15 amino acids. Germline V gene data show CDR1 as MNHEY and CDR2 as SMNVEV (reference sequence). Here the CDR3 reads CASSPLAGGTGELFF. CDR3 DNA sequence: TGTGCCAGCAGCCCACTAGCGGGAGGCACCGGGGAGCTGTTTTTT.

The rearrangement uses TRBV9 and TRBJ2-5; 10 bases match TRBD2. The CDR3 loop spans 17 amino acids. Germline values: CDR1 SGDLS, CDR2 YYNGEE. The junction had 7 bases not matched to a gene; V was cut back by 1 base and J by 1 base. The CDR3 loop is CASSVSPKREGQETQYF. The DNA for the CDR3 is TGTGCCAGCAGCGTATCCCCGAAGCGGGAGGGCCAAGAGACCCAGTACTTC.

CDR3 DNA: TGTGCCAGCAGCTCCTCGCGGCACTACGAGCAGTACTTC. This translates into CASSSSRHYEQYF. The chain couples TRBV28 to TRBJ2-7; no clear D gene. V gave up 6 bases and J gave up 3 bases, with 12 bases separating them. The germline V gene encodes CDR1 MDHEN and CDR2 SYDVKM. This CDR3 comprises 13 residues.

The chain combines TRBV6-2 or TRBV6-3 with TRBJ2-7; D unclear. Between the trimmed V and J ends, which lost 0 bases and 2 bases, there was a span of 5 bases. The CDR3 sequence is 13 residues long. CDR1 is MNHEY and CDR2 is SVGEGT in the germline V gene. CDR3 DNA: TGTGCCAGCAGTTACTCACACCCCTACGAGCAGTACTTC. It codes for CASSYSHPYEQYF.

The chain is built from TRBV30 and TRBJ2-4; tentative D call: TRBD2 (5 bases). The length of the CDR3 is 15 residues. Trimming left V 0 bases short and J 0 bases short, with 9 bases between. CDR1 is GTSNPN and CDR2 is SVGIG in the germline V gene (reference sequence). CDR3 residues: CAWSVGSLAKNIQYF. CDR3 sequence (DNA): TGTGCCTGGAGTGTAGGGAGCCTAGCCAAAAACATTCAGTACTTC.

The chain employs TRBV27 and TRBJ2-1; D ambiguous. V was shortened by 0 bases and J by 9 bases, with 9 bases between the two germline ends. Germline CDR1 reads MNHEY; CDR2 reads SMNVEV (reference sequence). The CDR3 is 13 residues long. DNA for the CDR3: TGTGCCAGCAGTTTATCAGTGTTCGGTGAGCAGTTCTTC. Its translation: CASSLSVFGEQFF.

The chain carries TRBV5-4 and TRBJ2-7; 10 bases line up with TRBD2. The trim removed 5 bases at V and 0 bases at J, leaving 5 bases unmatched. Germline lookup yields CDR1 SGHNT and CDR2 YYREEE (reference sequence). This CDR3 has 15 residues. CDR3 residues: CASRYLAGDSYEQYF. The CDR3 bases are TGTGCCAGCAGATACCTAGCGGGGGACTCCTACGAGCAGTACTTC.

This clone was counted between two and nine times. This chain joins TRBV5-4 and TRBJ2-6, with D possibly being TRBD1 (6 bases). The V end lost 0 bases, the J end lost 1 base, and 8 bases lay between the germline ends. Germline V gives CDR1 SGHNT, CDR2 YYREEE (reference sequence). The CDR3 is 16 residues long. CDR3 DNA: TGTGCCAGCAGCTTGGGGGGGCAGTCTGGGGCCAACGTCCTGACTTTC. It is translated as CASSLGGQSGANVLTF.

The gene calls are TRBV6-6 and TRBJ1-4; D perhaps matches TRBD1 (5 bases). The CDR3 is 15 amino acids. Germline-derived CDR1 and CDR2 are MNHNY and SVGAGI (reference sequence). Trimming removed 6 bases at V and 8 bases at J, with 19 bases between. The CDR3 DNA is TGTGCCAGCAGCTCCCCGGGGGGGGTGGGAGAAAAACTGTTTTTT. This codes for CASSSPGGVGEKLFF.

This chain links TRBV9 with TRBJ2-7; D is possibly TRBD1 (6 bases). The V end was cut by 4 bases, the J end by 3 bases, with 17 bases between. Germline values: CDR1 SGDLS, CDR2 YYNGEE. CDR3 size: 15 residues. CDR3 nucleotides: TGTGCCAGCAGCCGAGGAGAGGGGGACATCTACGAGCAGTACTTC. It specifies CASSRGEGDIYEQYF.

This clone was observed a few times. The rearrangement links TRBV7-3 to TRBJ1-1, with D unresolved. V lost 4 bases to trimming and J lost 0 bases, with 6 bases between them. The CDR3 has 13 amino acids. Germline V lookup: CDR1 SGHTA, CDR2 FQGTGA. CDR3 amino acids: CASSYTLNTEAFF. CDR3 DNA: TGTGCCAGCAGCTATACACTGAACACTGAAGCTTTCTTT.

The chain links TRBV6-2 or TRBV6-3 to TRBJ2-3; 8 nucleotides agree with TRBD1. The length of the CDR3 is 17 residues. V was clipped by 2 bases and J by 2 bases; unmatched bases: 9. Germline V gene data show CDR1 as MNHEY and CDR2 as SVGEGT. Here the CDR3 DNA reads TGTGCCAGCAGTTACCCTCCCGACAGGGGAATCACAGATACGCAGTATTTT. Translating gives CASSYPPDRGITDTQYF.

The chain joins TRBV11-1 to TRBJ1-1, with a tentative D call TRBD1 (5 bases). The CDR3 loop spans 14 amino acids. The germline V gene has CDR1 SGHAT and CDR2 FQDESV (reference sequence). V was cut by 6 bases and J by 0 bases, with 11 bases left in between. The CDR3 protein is CASRRDAMNTEAFF. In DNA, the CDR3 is TGTGCCAGCAGGCGGGACGCCATGAACACTGAAGCTTTCTTT.

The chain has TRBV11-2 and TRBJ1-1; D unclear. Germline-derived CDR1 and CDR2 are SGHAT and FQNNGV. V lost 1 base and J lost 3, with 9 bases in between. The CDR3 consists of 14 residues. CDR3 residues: CASSLVKNHTEAFF. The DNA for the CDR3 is TGTGCCAGCAGCTTAGTAAAAAATCACACTGAAGCTTTCTTT.

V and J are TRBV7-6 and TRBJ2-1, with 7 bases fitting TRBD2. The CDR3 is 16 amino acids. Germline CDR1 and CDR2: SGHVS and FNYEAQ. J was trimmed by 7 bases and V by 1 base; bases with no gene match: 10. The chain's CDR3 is CASSLVAGEVGNEQFF. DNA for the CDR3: TGTGCCAGCAGCTTAGTGGCGGGAGAGGTGGGGAATGAGCAGTTCTTC.

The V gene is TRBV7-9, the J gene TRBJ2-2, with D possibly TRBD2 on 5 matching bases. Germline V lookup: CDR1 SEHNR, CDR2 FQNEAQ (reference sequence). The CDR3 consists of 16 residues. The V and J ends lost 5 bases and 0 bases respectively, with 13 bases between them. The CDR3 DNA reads TGTGCCAGCAGCACCCCCCCGGGAACGAACACCGGGGAGCTGTTTTTT. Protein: CASSTPPGTNTGELFF.

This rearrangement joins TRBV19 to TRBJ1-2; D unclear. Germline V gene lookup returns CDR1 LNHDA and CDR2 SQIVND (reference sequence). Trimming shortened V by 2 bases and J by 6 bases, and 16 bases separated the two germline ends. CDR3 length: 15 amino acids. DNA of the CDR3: TGTGCCAGTAGTATACGGTTCGAGGGAACGCATGGCTACACCTTC. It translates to CASSIRFEGTHGYTF.

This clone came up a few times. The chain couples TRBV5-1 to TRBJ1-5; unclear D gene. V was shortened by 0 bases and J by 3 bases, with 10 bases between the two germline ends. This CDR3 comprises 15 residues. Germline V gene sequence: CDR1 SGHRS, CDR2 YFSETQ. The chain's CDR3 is CASSLDPQPNQPQHF. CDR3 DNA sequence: TGCGCCAGCAGCTTGGACCCACAACCCAATCAGCCCCAGCATTTT.

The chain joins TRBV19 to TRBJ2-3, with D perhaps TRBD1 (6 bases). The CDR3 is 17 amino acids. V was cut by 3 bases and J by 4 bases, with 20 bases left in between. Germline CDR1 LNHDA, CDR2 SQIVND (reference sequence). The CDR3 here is CASSISTSAPGADTQYF. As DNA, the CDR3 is TGTGCCAGTAGTATTAGTACGTCCGCACCAGGGGCAGATACGCAGTATTTT.